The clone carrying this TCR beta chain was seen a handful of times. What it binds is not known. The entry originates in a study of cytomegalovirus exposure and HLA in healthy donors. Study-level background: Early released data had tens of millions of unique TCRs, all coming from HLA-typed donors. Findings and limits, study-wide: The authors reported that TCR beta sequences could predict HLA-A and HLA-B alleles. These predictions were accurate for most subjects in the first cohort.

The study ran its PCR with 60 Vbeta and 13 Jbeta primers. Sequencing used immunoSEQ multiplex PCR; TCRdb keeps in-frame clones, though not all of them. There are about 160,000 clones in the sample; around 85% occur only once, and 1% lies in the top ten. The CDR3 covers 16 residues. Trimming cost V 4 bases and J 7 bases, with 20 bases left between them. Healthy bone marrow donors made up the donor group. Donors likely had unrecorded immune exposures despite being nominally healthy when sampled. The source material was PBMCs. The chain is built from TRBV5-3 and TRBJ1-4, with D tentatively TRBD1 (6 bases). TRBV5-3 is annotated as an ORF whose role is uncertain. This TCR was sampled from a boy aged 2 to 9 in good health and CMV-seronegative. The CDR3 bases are TGTGCCAGAAGCGGGGGGGGCCTCATAAATGGTGAAAAACTGTTTTTT. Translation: CARSGGGLINGEKLFF.